These 11 T cell receptor beta chains share one sample of origin, sequenced in a study of CD4 T cells in relation to SARS-CoV-2 and coronaviruses. CD4+ T cells from unexposed donors were obtained before the COVID-19 pandemic (2011-2018). Isolation of CD4+ T cells took place after less than 11 days in culture. Which antigens these TCRs recognize remains unknown. TCRdb's copy holds only in-frame clones and misses some; the assay was immunoSEQ multiplex PCR. The table has around 20,000 clones, around 80% seen once. Sequencing was carried out using CD4+ T cells from PBMCs, cultured in vitro. The receptors were gathered from a human donor in good health.

This clone was counted a few times. CDR3 protein: CASSGAGSEKLFF. CDR3 coding DNA: TGTGCCAGCAGCGGGGCTGGTAGTGAAAAACTGTTTTTT. The chain uses TRBV11-2 and TRBJ1-4, with D tentatively TRBD1 (5 bases). Germline-derived CDR1 and CDR2 are SGHAT and FQNNGV. The ends were cut back, 5 bases at V and 7 bases at J, with 11 bases in the middle. This CDR3 is built from 13 residues.

This chain links TRBV6-5 with TRBJ1-1; D is unresolved. Germline CDR1 reads MNHEY; CDR2 reads SVGAGI. CDR3 size: 11 residues. V was trimmed by 6 bases and J by 5 bases, leaving 7 bases between them. The CDR3 DNA is TGTGCCAGCAGAGGAAGGACTGAAGCTTTCTTT. It encodes CASRGRTEAFF.

CDR3 bases: TGTGCCAGCAGCGCTACAGGGCTTAGCTCCTACAATGAGCAGTTCTTC. Its translation is CASSATGLSSYNEQFF. The V call is TRBV9, the J call TRBJ2-1; D may be TRBD1 (6 bases). Trimming took off 3 bases at V and 0 bases at J, with 13 bases between the two ends. Germline CDR1 and CDR2: SGDLS and YYNGEE. CDR3 length: 16 residues.

This rearrangement joins TRBV11-2 to TRBJ2-7, with D unresolved. Germline V gene lookup returns CDR1 SGHAT and CDR2 FQNNGV. The CDR3 extends over 15 amino acids. The V and J ends lost 4 bases and 2 bases respectively, with 15 bases between them. CDR3 nucleotides: TGTGCCAGCAGCTCCCTCCCAGCAAAGACCTACGAGCAGTACTTC. This codes for CASSSLPAKTYEQYF.

This clone is classed as medium-sized. The chain employs TRBV20-1 and TRBJ2-3; tentatively, D is TRBD2 (5 bases). This CDR3 has 14 amino acids. Germline CDR1 is DFQATT and CDR2 is SNEGSKA (reference sequence). Trimming pared 3 bases from V and 4 bases from J, leaving 14 bases between. The CDR3 coding sequence is TGCAGTGCTAGTACTCGGGCAGCGGCAGATACGCAGTATTTT. It translates to CSASTRAAADTQYF.

This clone appeared a few times. The chain joins TRBV28 to TRBJ2-1; no reliable D call. The CDR3 is 11 amino acids. V was clipped by 5 bases and J by 10 bases, with 9 bases between them. CDR1 and CDR2 (germline): MDHEN, SYDVKM. CDR3 coding DNA: TGTGCCAGCAGTGCCCGGTGGGAGCAGTTCTTC. It translates to CASSARWEQFF.

The table lists this clone with a count of one. The rearrangement uses TRBV19 and TRBJ2-7; TRBD2 matches 10 bases. Germline lookup yields CDR1 LNHDA and CDR2 SQIVND (reference sequence). The CDR3 totals 14 residues. Trimming cost V 8 bases and J 0 bases; bases outside gene matches: 4. The CDR3 nucleotides read TGTGCCAGTCGAGCTAGCGGGAGCTCCTACGAGCAGTACTTC. Protein: CASRASGSSYEQYF.

The chain employs TRBV10-3 and TRBJ2-7, with 7 bases aligning to TRBD2. Trimming removed 2 bases from V and 1 base from J; junction bases left unmatched: 8. Germline V gene data show CDR1 as ENHRY and CDR2 as SYGVKD. This CDR3 contains 16 residues. DNA of the CDR3: TGTGCCATCAGTGAGGGGGGGAGGGCCGGATCCTACGAGCAGTACTTC. The encoded protein is CAISEGGRAGSYEQYF.

V gene TRBV25-1 combines with J gene TRBJ2-7; perhaps TRBD1 as D (6 bases). This CDR3 has 12 amino acids. Germline V CDR1 and CDR2: MGHDK, SYGVNS. Trimming stripped 5 bases from V and 3 bases from J, with 8 bases between. The CDR3 here is CASSTQGYEQYF. CDR3 DNA: TGTGCCAGCAGTACACAGGGCTACGAGCAGTACTTC.

This rearrangement joins TRBV5-1 to TRBJ2-3; 8 bases map to TRBD2. The CDR3 consists of 16 residues. Germline V CDR1 and CDR2: SGHRS, YFSETQ. With 0 bases clipped from V and 4 bases from J, the junction kept 7 bases outside the gene matches. CDR3 bases: TGCGCCAGCAGCTTGGGCCCCCGGGGGGGAGCAGATACGCAGTATTTT. It is translated as CASSLGPRGGADTQYF.

This clone occurred once. V usage is TRBV6-5 and J usage is TRBJ2-7; 9 bases are shared with TRBD1. The CDR3 is made up of 13 amino acids. The germline CDR1 and CDR2 sequences are MNHEY and SVGAGI. The V and J ends lost 6 bases and 4 bases, in that order; junction bases with no gene match: 4. The CDR3 nucleotides read TGTGCCAGCAGACCGGGACAGGGATACGAGCAGTACTTC. Translated: CASRPGQGYEQYF.